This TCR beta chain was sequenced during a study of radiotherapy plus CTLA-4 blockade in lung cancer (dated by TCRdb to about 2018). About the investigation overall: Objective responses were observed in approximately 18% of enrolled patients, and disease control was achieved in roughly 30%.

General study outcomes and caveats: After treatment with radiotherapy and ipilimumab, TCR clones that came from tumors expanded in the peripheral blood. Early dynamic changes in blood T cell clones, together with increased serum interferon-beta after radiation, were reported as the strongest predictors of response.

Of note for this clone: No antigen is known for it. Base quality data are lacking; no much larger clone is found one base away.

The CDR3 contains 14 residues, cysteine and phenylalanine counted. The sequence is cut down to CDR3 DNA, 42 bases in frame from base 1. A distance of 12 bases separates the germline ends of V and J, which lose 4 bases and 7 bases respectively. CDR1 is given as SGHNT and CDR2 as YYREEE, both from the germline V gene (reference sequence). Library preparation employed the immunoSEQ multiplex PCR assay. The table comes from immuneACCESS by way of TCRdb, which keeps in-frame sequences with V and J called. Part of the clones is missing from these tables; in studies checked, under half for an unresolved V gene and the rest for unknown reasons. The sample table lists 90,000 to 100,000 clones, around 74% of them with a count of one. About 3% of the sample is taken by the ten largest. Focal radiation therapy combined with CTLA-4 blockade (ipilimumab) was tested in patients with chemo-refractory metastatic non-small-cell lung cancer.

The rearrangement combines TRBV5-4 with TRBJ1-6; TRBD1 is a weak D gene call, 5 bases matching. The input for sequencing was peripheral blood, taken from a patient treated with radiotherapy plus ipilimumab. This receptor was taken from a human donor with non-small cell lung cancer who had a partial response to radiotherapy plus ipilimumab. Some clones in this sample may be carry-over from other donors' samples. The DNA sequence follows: TGTGCCAGCAGCAGCAGGGTTACGAATTCACCCCTCCACTTT. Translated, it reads CASSSRVTNSPLHF.